These 3 T cell receptor beta chains came from one sample sequenced in a study (dated by TCRdb to between 2015 and 2017). The method behind the library was 5' RACE. The instrument given in TCRdb is Illumina MiSeq. TCRdb's own reprocessing of the public reads used fastp at Q25 and MiXCR and kept productive beta chains. Each entry merges the rows of one CDR3 protein and shows their most common DNA and genes. The sample yields tens of thousands of distinct CDR3 sequences; roughly 25% were counted once. The ten largest account for roughly 2.2% of the sample. Cells that were CD4+CD25+CD127-/low were the ones isolated as Tregs. Input material: tumor-infiltrating Tregs sorted from the breast tumor. Receptors originate from a female donor with breast cancer.

This clonotype was detected only a few times. J is TRBJ1-4 and V is TRBV25-1, with D possibly being TRBD1 (6 bases). This CDR3 spans 15 amino acids. Trimming removed 3 bases at V and 7 bases at J, with 15 bases between. Germline V gene sequence: CDR1 MGHDK, CDR2 SYGVNS. CDR3 nucleotides: TGTGCCAGCAGTGATCCAGGGCAGGGGTTTGAAAAACTGTTTTTT. Its protein is CASSDPGQGFEKLFF.

Only a few counts were recorded for this clonotype. The chain is built from TRBV10-3 and TRBJ2-5, with 7 bases identical to TRBD2. There are 11 residues in the CDR3. Trimming took 9 bases from V and 4 from J; bases not matched to a gene: 2. Looked up from germline, CDR1 is ENHRY and CDR2 is SYGVKD. This CDR3 reads CAMGLPETQYF. CDR3 bases: TGTGCCATGGGACTACCAGAGACCCAGTACTTC.

This clonotype appeared a single time. It may be a read error: a sequence one base away is much more abundant. No conserved phenylalanine or tryptophan is present at the end of the CDR3, so a read error is the likely explanation. The chain carries TRBV5-6 and TRBJ1-5; D call uncertain. CDR1 is SGHDT and CDR2 is YYEEEE in the germline V gene. The ends were cut back, 1 base at V and 0 bases at J, with 5 bases in the middle. There are 14 residues in the CDR3. CDR3 sequence reads: CASSLFYSNQPQHL. The CDR3 DNA reads TGTGCCAGCAGCTTGTTCTATAGCAATCAGCCCCAGCATTTA.